This T cell receptor beta chain was obtained from a study of shared clonotypes between healthy human individuals. Authors' methods: Filtering differed for immunoSEQ, which gave only junction sequences without quality scores. Data came from immunoSEQ multiplex PCR; TCRdb stores just in-frame clones and leaves some out. The V and J calls and clone size are taken from that table; D and trimming were inferred from the DNA. The data hold hundreds of thousands of clones, with around four fifths observed a single time. Notes on the study in general: Of the naive CD4 clonotypes, around 5% were shared across a few donors.

About this clone: Antigen: not known.

The CDR3 sequence is 14 residues long. CDR1 is KGHSH and CDR2 is LQKENI in the germline V gene. The J segment lost 6 bases and the V segment lost 4 bases, leaving 5 bases of the junction unmatched. The chain carries TRBV18 and TRBJ1-5; 8 nucleotides align to TRBD1. The sample taken for sequencing was memory CD4+ T cells sorted from blood. Subset here: CD45RA-negative fraction. The sequence was collected from a woman in her 30s in good health. CDR3 sequence (DNA): TGTGCCAGCTCACGGACAGGGTATCGTCAGCCCCAGCATTTT. It codes for CASSRTGYRQPQHF.